This T cell receptor beta chain was observed in a study of tissue T cells after allogeneic stem cell transplantation. Survey-depth TCRbeta CDR3 sequencing reported V/J genes and productive frequencies. The protocol was immunoSEQ multiplex PCR, while the TCRdb copy is restricted to in-frame clones and leaves out a portion. In the table there are more than 45,000 clones, roughly 73% of which are singletons. Study-level results: TCR repertoires tracked anatomic similarity, regardless of disease or transplant status. Which tissue TCRs were alloreactive or antigen-specific was not determined. Some clones might be persisting host cells.

CDR1 and CDR2 (germline): FNHDT, SITEND (reference sequence). This CDR3 spans 14 amino acids. The germline V and J ends were trimmed by 2 bases and 0 bases, with 9 bases remaining between them. In its sample, this clone was seen a few times. Its antigen is not identified. Gene names refer to mouse genes. The sequence runs out 1 residue before the end of the CDR3; the remainder is reconstructed from the germline J gene. The receptor's source is a pool of C57BL/6 mice in good health. Sequencing was performed on sorted cells pooled from one or two spleens. The chain joins TRBV19 to TRBJ2-7, with a weak D call TRBD1 (5 bases). The sequenced part of the CDR3 DNA is TGTGCCAGCAGTATTCACAGGAGCTCCTATGAACAGTAC. It translates to CASSIHRSSYEQY. The whole CDR3 is CASSIHRSSYEQYF.